This T cell receptor (beta chain) was sequenced for a study of blood T cell repertoires in COVID-19. Study-level information: Material from acute and convalescent COVID-19 was sourced from the United States, Italy and Spain. The analysed material was cDNA or gDNA that came from T cells, B-cell-depleted T cells, or PBMCs.

Authors' analysis steps: Estimation of nucleated cell counts relied on the amplification of reference gene primers. The table came from immunoSEQ multiplex PCR; TCRdb's copy has only in-frame clones and leaves some out. V and J calls and clone size are as listed in that table; D and trimming were resolved from the DNA. The sample lists some 20,000 clones, around nine tenths occurring once. The source of this sequence is a human donor with acute or convalescent COVID-19. The donor label of this sample is uncertain. Sequencing input: peripheral blood.

The CDR3 nucleotides are TGCGCCAGCAGCCAAGAACGGAGGACAGGGTTCAATGAGCAGTTCTTC. As protein: CASSQERRTGFNEQFF. The rearrangement joins TRBV4-1 to TRBJ2-1; 8 bases line up with TRBD1. This CDR3 contains 16 residues. Germline lookup yields CDR1 MGHRA and CDR2 YSYEKL. The V gene end was trimmed by 0 bases and the J gene end by 6 bases; junction bases not matched to a gene: 7.